Listed here are 5 T cell receptor beta chains from one sample, sequenced in a study of OX40 agonist ivuxolimab in advanced cancers. TCRdb keeps only in-frame clones here, not all; method: immunoSEQ multiplex PCR. Of around 79,000 clones in the sample, roughly nine tenths are singletons; the top ten hold over 0.65%. The sequenced sample was CD4+ or CD8+ T cells sorted from blood, obtained in a trial of the OX40 agonist ivuxolimab. The receptor source for this set is an adult with an advanced solid tumor such as melanoma, head and neck, liver or kidney cancer.

V usage is TRBV6-5 and J usage is TRBJ1-2; D is perhaps TRBD1 (6 bases). The CDR3 totals 13 residues. V was shortened by 6 bases and J by 4 bases, with 12 bases between the two germline ends. The germline V gene encodes CDR1 MNHEY and CDR2 SVGAGI. The CDR3 sequence: CASRPGQSYGYTF. CDR3 DNA sequence: TGTGCCAGCAGGCCGGGACAATCCTATGGCTACACCTTC.

The gene calls are TRBV27 and TRBJ2-7; tentatively, D is TRBD1 or TRBD2 (7 bases each). V was cut by 4 bases and J by 3 bases, with 16 bases left in between. The CDR3 has 15 residues. Germline assignment: CDR1 MNHEY and CDR2 SMNVEV (reference sequence). The CDR3 loop reads CASSSQGSGDYEQYF. The CDR3 nucleotides are TGTGCCAGCAGTTCACAGGGGAGCGGGGACTACGAGCAGTACTTC.

This sequence joins TRBV30 and TRBJ2-7, with D perhaps TRBD1 (5 bases). Trimming took off 4 bases at V and 7 bases at J, with 11 bases between the two ends. This CDR3 has 11 amino acids. CDR1 and CDR2 (germline): GTSNPN, SVGIG (reference sequence). CDR3 in amino acids: CAWKGPQEQYF. The CDR3, as DNA: TGTGCCTGGAAGGGGCCTCAAGAGCAGTACTTC.

CDR3: CASSLARGRGYTF. DNA for the CDR3: TGTGCCAGCAGTCTCGCAAGGGGTCGAGGCTACACCTTC. V is TRBV14 and J is TRBJ1-2, with D tentatively TRBD1 (5 bases). This CDR3 has 13 amino acids. The V gene's germline CDR1 is SGHDN and CDR2 FVKESK. The V end was cut by 6 bases, the J end by 8 bases, with 16 bases between. The full variable domain, in which reference TRBV14 and TRBJ1-2 provide the parts outside the CDR3, is EAGVTQFPSHSVIEKGQTVTLRCDPISGHDNLYWYRRVMGKEIKFLLHFVKESKQDESGMPNNRFLAERTGGTYSTLKVQPAELEDSGVYFCASSLARGRGYTFGSGTRLTVV.

The rearrangement links TRBV25-1 to TRBJ2-1; 11 nucleotides line up with TRBD2. CDR1 is MGHDK and CDR2 is SYGVNS in the germline V gene. The CDR3 length is 16 residues. V lost 3 bases to trimming and J lost 6 bases; unmatched junction nucleotides: 7. Written as DNA, the CDR3 is TGTGCCAGCAGTGAGTTGGGACTAGCGGACTCCAATGAGCAGTTCTTC. Its translation is CASSELGLADSNEQFF.